This T cell receptor beta chain is from a study of CD8+ T cells in alopecia areata. Treatment described: oral pan-JAK inhibitor, 5-10 mg twice daily. After isolation, RNA underwent reverse transcription to generate cDNA as the sequencing template. Sequencing was performed with immunoSEQ multiplex PCR; in TCRdb, only in-frame clones are kept and a portion is missing. The repertoire consists of over 80,000 clones, with about 40% occurring once and the leading ten covering roughly 18%. This TCR was recovered from a human donor with alopecia areata. This material consisted of CD8+ T cells sorted from blood, taken at week 24, from a patient treated with tofacitinib.

The CDR3 loop is CASSLGLYTGELFF. The CDR3, as DNA: TGTGCCAGCAGCTTAGGGCTCTACACCGGGGAGCTGTTTTTT. This chain connects TRBV7-8 to TRBJ2-2; the D is unclear. Germline values: CDR1 SGHVS, CDR2 FQNEAQ. Trimming took off 1 base at V and 3 bases at J, with 6 bases between the two ends. The length of the CDR3 is 14 residues.